This record concerns one TCR beta chain sequence. Its antigen is still unknown. No quality values exist for individual bases; no much larger clone is one base distant. These data come from a study of blood T cell repertoires in COVID-19 (dated by TCRdb to the early 2020s). Broadly, across the study: Collaborator samples came from the United States, Italy and Spain and covered acute and convalescent phases of COVID-19. Samples were obtained from the ongoing ImmuneRACE study (first 160 participants) and from 1,254 subjects provided by 6 global collaborators. HLA class I and class II types, where available, came from metadata supplied by the sample provider rather than from assay-based typing. The repertoires were released in a freely available public database meant as a resource for research on the immune response to SARS-CoV-2. The prospective study material was composed of cDNA or gDNA derived from T cells, B-cell-depleted T cells, or PBMCs. The dataset comprised deeply sampled blood TCRbeta repertoires from subjects exposed to, actively infected with, or recovered from COVID-19. Nearly every sample came with metadata listing a de-identified subject ID, COVID-19 status, age in years and sex. What the research found in general, with its limitations: Clinical and demographic metadata were provided uncurated, with the amount varying by source and participant.

TCRbeta CDR3 regions were amplified from genomic DNA by means of the immunoSEQ Assay, a bias-controlled multiplex PCR. Per the original workflow: Nucleated cell counts per sample were estimated from amplification of reference gene primers within the assay. To quantify the absolute abundance of each unique TCRbeta CDR3 rearrangement, sequence reads were collapsed and filtered. For each sample, productive Simpson clonality was calculated as the square root of Simpson's diversity index across productive rearrangements. TCRdb stores this immuneACCESS table with in-frame sequences only. Part of the clones is absent; in the studies checked, under half of the shortfall reflects unresolved V genes, and no reason is known for the rest. The D gene and trimming were derived from the DNA, and the V and J assignments and clone size from that table. This sample gives roughly 88,000 clones in total; around 86% of them show up just once. The top ten clones comprise approximately 15% of the sample.

Collaborating institutions collected whole blood in K2EDTA tubes following their own protocols. For TCRbeta analysis, collaborators shipped samples as frozen whole blood, isolated PBMCs, or DNA extracted from either of those sample types. Measured from the cysteine to the phenylalanine, the CDR3 is 15 residues long. Only the CDR3 portion is preserved as DNA: 45 bases, with reading frame beginning at the first base. A distance of 16 bases separates the germline ends of V and J, which lose 1 base and 5 bases respectively. The germline V gene supplies CDR1 SGHRS and CDR2 YFSETQ. This TCR came from a woman of 80 years or more with active or convalescent COVID-19. The chain couples TRBV5-1 to TRBJ2-7; the D gene is perhaps TRBD1, on 6 matching bases. Sequenced: peripheral blood. Here the CDR3 is given as CASSLSPGDIDEQYF. The nucleotide sequence reads TGCGCCAGCAGCTTGTCGCCAGGGGATATCGACGAGCAGTACTTC. Reference TRBV5-1 and TRBJ2-7 proteins supply the regions before and after the CDR3; the full variable domain is: KAGVTQTPRYLIKTRGQQVTLSCSPISGHRSVSWYQQTPGQGLQFLFEYFSETQRNKGNFPGRFSGRQFSNSRSEMNVSTLELGDSALYLCASSLSPGDIDEQYFGPGTRLTVT.